The clone carrying this TCR beta chain was recorded only once. 60 Vbeta and 13 Jbeta primers were used in PCR. The assay was immunoSEQ multiplex PCR, and TCRdb's table has in-frame clones only and misses some. The table shows 150,000 to 180,000 clones, with about four fifths occurring only once. This entry belongs to a study of cytomegalovirus exposure and HLA in healthy donors. Across the study: About 85 million unique TCR sequences came from HLA-typed donors in an early release.

Germline V lookup: CDR1 MNHEY, CDR2 SVGAGI. After removal of 5 bases from V and 8 bases from J, the junction contained 7 bases not matched to a gene. This CDR3 has 13 amino acids. V usage is TRBV6-5 and J usage is TRBJ1-2, with 8 positions matching TRBD1. The TCR comes from a man aged 18 to 35 in good health and CMV-seronegative. Sequenced: PBMCs. In DNA, the CDR3 is TGTGCCAGCAGTCGGGCAGGGGGCAGCGGCTACACCTTC. Protein sequence: CASSRAGGSGYTF.